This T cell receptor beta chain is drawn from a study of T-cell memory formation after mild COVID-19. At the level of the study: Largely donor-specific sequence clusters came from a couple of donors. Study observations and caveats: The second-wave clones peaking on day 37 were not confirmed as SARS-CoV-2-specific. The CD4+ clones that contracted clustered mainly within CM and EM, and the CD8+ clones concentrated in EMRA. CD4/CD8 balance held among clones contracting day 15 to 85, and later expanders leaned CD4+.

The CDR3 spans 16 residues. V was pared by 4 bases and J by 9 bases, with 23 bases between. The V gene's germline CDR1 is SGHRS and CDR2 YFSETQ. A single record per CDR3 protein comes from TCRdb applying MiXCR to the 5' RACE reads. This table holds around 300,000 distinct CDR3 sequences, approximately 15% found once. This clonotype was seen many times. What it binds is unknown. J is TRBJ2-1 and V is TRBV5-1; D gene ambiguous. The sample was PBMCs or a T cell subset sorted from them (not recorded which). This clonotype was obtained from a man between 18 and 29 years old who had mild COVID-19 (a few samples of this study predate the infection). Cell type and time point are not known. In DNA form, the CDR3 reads TGCGCCAGCAGCGTTGGCGGCGGCCCTCAAAACGGTGAGCAGTTCTTC. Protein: CASSVGGGPQNGEQFF.